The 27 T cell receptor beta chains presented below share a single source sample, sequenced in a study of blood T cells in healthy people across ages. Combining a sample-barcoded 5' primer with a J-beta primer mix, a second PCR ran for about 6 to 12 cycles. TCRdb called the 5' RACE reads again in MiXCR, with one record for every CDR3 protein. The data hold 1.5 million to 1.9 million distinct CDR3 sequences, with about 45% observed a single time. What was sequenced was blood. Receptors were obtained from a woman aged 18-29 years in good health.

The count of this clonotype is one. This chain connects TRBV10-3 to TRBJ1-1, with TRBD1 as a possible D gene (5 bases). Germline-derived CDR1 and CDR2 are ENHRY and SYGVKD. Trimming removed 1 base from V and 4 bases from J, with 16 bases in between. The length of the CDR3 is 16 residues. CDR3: CAISECPLKRGTEAFF. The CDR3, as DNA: TGTGCCATCAGTGAGTGTCCCCTTAAGAGGGGCACTGAAGCTTTCTTT.

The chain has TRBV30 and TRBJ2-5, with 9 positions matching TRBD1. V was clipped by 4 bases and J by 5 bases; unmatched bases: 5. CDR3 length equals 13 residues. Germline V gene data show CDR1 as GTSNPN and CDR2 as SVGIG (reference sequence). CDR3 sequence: CAWNTGGRETQYF. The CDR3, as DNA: TGTGCCTGGAATACAGGGGGCCGGGAGACCCAGTACTTC. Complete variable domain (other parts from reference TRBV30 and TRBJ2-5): SQTIHQWPATLVQPVGSPLSLECTVEGTSNPNLYWYRQAAGRGLQLLFYSVGIGQISSEVPQNLSASRPQDRQFILSSKKLLLSDSGFYLCAWNTGGRETQYFGPGTRLLVL.

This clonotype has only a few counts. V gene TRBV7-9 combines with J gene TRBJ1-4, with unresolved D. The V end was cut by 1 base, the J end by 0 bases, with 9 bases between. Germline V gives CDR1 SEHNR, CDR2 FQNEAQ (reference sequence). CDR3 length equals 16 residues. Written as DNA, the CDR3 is TGTGCCAGCAGCTTAGAGCCCTTCCCAACTAATGAAAAACTGTTTTTT. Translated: CASSLEPFPTNEKLFF.

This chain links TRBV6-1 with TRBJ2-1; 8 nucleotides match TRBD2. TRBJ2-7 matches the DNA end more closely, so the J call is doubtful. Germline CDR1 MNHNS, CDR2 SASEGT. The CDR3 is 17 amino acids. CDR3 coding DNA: TGTGCCAGCAATCCTTTCAGCGGGAGCGGATCCTACAATGAGCAGTACTTC. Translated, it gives CASNPFSGSGSYNEQYF.

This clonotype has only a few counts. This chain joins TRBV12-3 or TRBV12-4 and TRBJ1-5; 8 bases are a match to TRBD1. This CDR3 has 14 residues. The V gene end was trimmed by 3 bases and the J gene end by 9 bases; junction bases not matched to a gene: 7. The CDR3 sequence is CASSFRTGFAPQHF. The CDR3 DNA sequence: TGTGCCAGCAGTTTCAGGACAGGGTTTGCGCCCCAGCATTTT.

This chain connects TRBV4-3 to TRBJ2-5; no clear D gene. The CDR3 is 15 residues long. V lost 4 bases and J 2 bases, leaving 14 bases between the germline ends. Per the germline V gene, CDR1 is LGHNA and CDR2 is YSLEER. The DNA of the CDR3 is TGCGCCAGCAGCCGGACGGGTTATTCTCAAGAGACCCAGTACTTC. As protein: CASSRTGYSQETQYF.

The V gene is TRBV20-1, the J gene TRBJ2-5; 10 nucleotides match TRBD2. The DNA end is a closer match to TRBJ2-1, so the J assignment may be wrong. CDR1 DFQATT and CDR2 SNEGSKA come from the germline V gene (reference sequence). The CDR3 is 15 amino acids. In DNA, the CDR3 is TGCAGTGCTAGATACGGACTAGCGGACCAAGAGACCCAGTTCTTC. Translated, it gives CSARYGLADQETQFF.

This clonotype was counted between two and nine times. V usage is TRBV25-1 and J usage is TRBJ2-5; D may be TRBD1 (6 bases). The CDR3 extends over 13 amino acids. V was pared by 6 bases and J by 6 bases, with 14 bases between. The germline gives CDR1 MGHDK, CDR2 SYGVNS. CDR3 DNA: TGTGCCAGCAGAATCACAGGGAGCAAGACCCAGTACTTC. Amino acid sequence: CASRITGSKTQYF.

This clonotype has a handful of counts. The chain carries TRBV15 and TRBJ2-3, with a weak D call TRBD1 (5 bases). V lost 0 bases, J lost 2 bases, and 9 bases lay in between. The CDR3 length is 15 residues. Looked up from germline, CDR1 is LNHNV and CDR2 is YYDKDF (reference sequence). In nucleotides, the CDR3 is TGTGCCACCAGCAGAGAGGGGCAGACCACAGATACGCAGTATTTT. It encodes CATSREGQTTDTQYF.

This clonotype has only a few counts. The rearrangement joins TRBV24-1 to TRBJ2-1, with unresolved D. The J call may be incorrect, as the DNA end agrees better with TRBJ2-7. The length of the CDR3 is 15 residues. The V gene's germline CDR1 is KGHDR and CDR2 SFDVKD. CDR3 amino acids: CATSPGSRSYNEQYF. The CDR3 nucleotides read TGTGCCACCAGCCCTGGCTCACGATCCTACAATGAGCAGTACTTC.

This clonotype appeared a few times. The CDR3 here is CSARDLGGAGYEQYF. DNA of the CDR3: TGCAGTGCTAGAGATCTGGGGGGGGCAGGCTACGAGCAGTACTTC. V is TRBV20-1 and J is TRBJ2-5; perhaps TRBD2 as D (7 bases). The J call is in doubt because the DNA end fits TRBJ2-7 better. Germline CDR1 is DFQATT and CDR2 is SNEGSKA (reference sequence). CDR3 length: 15 amino acids.

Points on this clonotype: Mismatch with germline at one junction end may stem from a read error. In DNA form, the CDR3 reads TGCGCCAGCAGACAAGATGTCGAGCAGTACTTC. This gives the protein CASRQDVEQYF. The V gene is TRBV4-1, the J gene TRBJ2-5; D gene unclear. The J call is uncertain, as TRBJ2-7 better fits the DNA end. Germline V gene data show CDR1 as MGHRA and CDR2 as YSYEKL. The CDR3 contains 11 residues.

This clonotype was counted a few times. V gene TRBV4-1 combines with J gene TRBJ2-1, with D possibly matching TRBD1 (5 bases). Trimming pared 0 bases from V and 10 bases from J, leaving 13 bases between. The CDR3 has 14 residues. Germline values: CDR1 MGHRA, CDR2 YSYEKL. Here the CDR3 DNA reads TGCGCCAGCAGCCAAGATTATACAGGTTGGGAGCAGTTCTTC. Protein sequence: CASSQDYTGWEQFF.

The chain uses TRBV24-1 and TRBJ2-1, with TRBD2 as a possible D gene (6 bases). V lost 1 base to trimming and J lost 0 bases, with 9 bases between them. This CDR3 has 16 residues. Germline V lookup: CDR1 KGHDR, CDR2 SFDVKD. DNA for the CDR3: TGTGCCACCAGTGATTTCGGGCGGGGCTCCTACAATGAGCAGTTCTTC. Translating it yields CATSDFGRGSYNEQFF.

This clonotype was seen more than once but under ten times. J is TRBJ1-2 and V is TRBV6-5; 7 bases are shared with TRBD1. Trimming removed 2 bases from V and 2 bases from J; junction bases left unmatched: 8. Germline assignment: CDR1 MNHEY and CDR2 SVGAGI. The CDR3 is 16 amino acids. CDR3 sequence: CASSYGATGSNYGYTF. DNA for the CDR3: TGTGCCAGCAGTTACGGGGCGACAGGGTCCAACTATGGCTACACCTTC.

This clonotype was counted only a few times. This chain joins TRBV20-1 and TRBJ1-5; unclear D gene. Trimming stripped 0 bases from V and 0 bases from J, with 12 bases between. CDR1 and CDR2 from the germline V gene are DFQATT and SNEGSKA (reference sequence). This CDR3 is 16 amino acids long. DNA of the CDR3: TGCAGTGCTAGAGATCTGGCAGGTGGTAGCAATCAGCCCCAGCATTTT. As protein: CSARDLAGGSNQPQHF.

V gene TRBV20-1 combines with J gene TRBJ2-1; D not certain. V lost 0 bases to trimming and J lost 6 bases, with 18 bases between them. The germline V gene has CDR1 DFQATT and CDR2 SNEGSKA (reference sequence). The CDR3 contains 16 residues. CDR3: CSARDSRFAVGNEQFF. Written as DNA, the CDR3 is TGCAGTGCTAGAGATAGTAGGTTCGCAGTTGGCAATGAGCAGTTCTTC.

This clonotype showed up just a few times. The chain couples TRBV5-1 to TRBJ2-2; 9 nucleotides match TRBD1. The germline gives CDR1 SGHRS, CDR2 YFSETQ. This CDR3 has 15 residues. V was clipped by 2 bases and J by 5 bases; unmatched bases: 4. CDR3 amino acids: CASSFRTGETGELFF. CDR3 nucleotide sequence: TGCGCCAGCAGCTTCCGGACAGGGGAAACCGGGGAGCTGTTTTTT.

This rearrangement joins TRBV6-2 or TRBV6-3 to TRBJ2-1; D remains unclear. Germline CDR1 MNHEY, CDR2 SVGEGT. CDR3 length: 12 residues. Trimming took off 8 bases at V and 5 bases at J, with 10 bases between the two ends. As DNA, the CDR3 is TGTGCCAGCTTGGACCTGGACAATGAGCAGTTCTTC. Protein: CASLDLDNEQFF.

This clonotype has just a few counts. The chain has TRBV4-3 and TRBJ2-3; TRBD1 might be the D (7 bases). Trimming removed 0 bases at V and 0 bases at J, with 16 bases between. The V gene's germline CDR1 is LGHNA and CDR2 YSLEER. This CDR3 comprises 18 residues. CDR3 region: CASSQDFQGGFSTDTQYF. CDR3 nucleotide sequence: TGCGCCAGCAGCCAAGATTTTCAGGGGGGCTTTAGCACAGATACGCAGTATTTT.

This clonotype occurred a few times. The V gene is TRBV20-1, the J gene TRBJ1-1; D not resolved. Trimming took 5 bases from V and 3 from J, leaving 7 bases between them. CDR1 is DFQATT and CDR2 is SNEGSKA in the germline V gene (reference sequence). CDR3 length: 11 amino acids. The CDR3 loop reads CSALRDTEAFF. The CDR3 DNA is TGCAGTGCTCTCCGGGACACTGAAGCTTTCTTT.

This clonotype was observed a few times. CDR3 in DNA: TGTGCCAGCAGTCGACTAGCGGGAATTGAGACCCAGTACTTC. It is translated as CASSRLAGIETQYF. The rearrangement uses TRBV12-3 or TRBV12-4 and TRBJ2-5; 11 positions agree with TRBD2. The CDR3 sequence is 14 residues long. V gave up 5 bases and J gave up 5 bases; unmatched junction bases: 4.

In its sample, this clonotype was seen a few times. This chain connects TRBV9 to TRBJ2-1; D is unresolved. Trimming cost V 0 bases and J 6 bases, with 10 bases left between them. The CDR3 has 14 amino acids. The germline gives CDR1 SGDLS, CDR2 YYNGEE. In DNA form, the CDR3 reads TGTGCCAGCAGCGTAGACCCCGGCCTCAATGAGCAGTTCTTC. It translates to CASSVDPGLNEQFF.

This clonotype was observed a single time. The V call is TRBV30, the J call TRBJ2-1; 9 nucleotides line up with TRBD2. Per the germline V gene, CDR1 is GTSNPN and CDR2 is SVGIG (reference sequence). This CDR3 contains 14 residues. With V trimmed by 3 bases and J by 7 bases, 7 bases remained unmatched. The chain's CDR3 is CAWRSAGGPNEQFF. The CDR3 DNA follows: TGTGCCTGGAGGTCGGCGGGAGGGCCAAATGAGCAGTTCTTC.

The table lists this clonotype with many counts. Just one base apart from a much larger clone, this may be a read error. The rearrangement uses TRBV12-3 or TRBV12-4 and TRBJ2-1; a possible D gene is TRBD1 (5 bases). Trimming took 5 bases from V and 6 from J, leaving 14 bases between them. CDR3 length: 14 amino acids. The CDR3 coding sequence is TGTGCCAGCAGTGTCCAGGGTAGGGCCAATGAGCAGTTCTTC. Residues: CASSVQGRANEQFF.

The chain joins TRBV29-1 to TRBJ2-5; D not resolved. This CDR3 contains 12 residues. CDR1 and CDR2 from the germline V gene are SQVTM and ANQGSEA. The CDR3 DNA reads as TGCAGTTCCATGGGTAACGGGGAGACCCAGTACTTC. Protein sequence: CSSMGNGETQYF.

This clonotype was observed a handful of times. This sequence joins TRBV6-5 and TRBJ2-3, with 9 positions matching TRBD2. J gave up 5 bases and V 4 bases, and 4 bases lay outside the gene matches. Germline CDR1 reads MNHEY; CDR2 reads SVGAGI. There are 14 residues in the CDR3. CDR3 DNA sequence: TGTGCCAGCAGTTCCGGGACTAGCCTAGATACGCAGTATTTT. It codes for CASSSGTSLDTQYF.